Following are 21 T cell receptor beta chains from one sample sequenced in a study of shared clonotypes between healthy human individuals. Only in-frame clones appear in the TCRdb table, and some are missing; sequencing was by immunoSEQ multiplex PCR. The sample records 2 million to 2.5 million clones, around 92% being singletons. The sequenced material came from naive CD4+ T cells from PBMCs. The subset denotes: CD45RA+ positively selected. All receptors derive from a man aged 18 to 35 in good health. Some clones in this sample may be carry-over from other donors' samples.

In nucleotides, the CDR3 is TGTGCCAGCAGCCAAAGGACAGGGGACGAGCAGTACTTC. Its protein product is CASSQRTGDEQYF. The chain is built from TRBV7-3 and TRBJ2-7; TRBD1 matches at 9 bases. V lost 5 bases, J lost 5 bases, and 4 bases stayed unmatched. Germline V gene lookup returns CDR1 SGHTA and CDR2 FQGTGA. The CDR3 covers 13 residues. Complete variable domain (other parts from reference TRBV7-3 and TRBJ2-7): GAGVSQTPSNKVTEKGKYVELRCDPISGHTALYWYRQSLGQGPEFLIYFQGTGAADDSGLPNDRFFAVRPEGSVSTLKIQRTERGDSAVYLCASSQRTGDEQYFGPGTRLTVT.

In the case of this clone: This sample includes further DNA sequences coding for the same CDR3. The chain combines TRBV11-3 with TRBJ2-3; D remains unclear. The V and J ends lost 0 bases and 3 bases respectively, with 7 bases between them. The germline V gene encodes CDR1 SGHNT and CDR2 YENEEA. This CDR3 has 14 residues. The CDR3 bases are TGTGCCAGCAGCTTAGATCGTGGGACAGATACGCAGTATTTT. This translates into CASSLDRGTDTQYF.

The chain links TRBV7-3 to TRBJ2-1, with 9 bases matching TRBD2. This CDR3 has 15 amino acids. The germline gives CDR1 SGHTA, CDR2 FQGTGA. V lost 2 bases and J lost 2; bases outside the gene matches: 1. CDR3 loop: CASSLASGAYNEQFF. CDR3 bases: TGTGCCAGCAGCTTAGCTAGCGGGGCCTACAATGAGCAGTTCTTC.

This clone was seen a single time. The V gene is TRBV28, the J gene TRBJ1-5; D is possibly TRBD1 (5 bases). The CDR3 extends over 20 amino acids. CDR1 MDHEN and CDR2 SYDVKM come from the germline V gene. Trimming removed 8 bases at V and 2 bases at J, with 31 bases between. CDR3 protein: CASLNYPTKDRGGGNQPQHF. The CDR3 DNA sequence: TGTGCCAGCCTAAACTACCCTACAAAGGACCGCGGGGGGGGCAATCAGCCCCAGCATTTT.

The chain combines TRBV5-1 with TRBJ1-5; 10 nucleotides match TRBD1. The germline V gene encodes CDR1 SGHRS and CDR2 YFSETQ. This CDR3 spans 17 amino acids. V was clipped by 4 bases and J by 0 bases; unmatched bases: 7. This CDR3 reads CASSPGQGGYSNQPQHF. CDR3 in DNA: TGCGCCAGCAGCCCAGGACAGGGGGGGTATAGCAATCAGCCCCAGCATTTT.

The chain combines TRBV19 with TRBJ2-7, with 7 bases fitting TRBD1. Germline values: CDR1 LNHDA, CDR2 SQIVND (reference sequence). The J segment lost 9 bases and the V segment lost 10 bases, leaving 12 bases of the junction unmatched. The CDR3 spans 12 residues. The CDR3 nucleotides read TGTGCCACTTCGAACAGGGGAAGAAGGCAGTACTTC. Its translation: CATSNRGRRQYF.

The chain joins TRBV29-1 to TRBJ2-7; TRBD1 is a possible D gene (6 bases). The germline gives CDR1 SQVTM, CDR2 ANQGSEA. The CDR3 is made up of 12 amino acids. Trimming took off 4 bases at V and 5 bases at J, with 12 bases between the two ends. Here the CDR3 DNA reads TGCAGCGTTGGGTACAGGGACAACGAGCAGTACTTC. Translating gives CSVGYRDNEQYF.

This clone was observed a single time. The chain carries TRBV7-9 and TRBJ2-7; 7 bases align to TRBD2. V lost 2 bases, J lost 4 bases, and 14 bases stayed unmatched. The CDR3 loop spans 17 amino acids. CDR1 and CDR2 from the germline V gene are SEHNR and FQNEAQ (reference sequence). This chain's CDR3 is CASSLFAGREIVYEQYF. The CDR3 DNA is TGTGCCAGCAGCTTATTCGCCGGGCGGGAGATAGTGTACGAGCAGTACTTC. Looking up the rest from reference TRBV7-9 and TRBJ2-7 gives the full variable domain: DTGVSQNPRHKITKRGQNVTFRCDPISEHNRLYWYRQTLGQGPEFLTYFQNEAQLEKSRLLSDRFSAERPKGSFSTLEIQRTEQGDSAMYLCASSLFAGREIVYEQYFGPGTRLTVT.

The genes are TRBV5-1 and TRBJ2-1, with D possibly TRBD1 on 6 matching bases. V shed 4 bases and J shed 0 bases, with 11 bases lying between them. The CDR3 is made up of 15 amino acids. CDR1 and CDR2 from the germline V gene are SGHRS and YFSETQ. The CDR3 spells CASSPGQPSYNEQFF. In DNA, the CDR3 is TGCGCCAGCAGCCCAGGACAGCCCTCCTACAATGAGCAGTTCTTC.

CDR3 amino acids: CASRGGGRDRGEQYF. The DNA for the CDR3 is TGTGCCAGCAGAGGTGGCGGGAGGGACAGGGGGGAGCAGTACTTC. The chain joins TRBV5-4 to TRBJ2-7, with 11 nucleotides matching TRBD1. Losses at the gene ends were 5 bases for V and 7 bases for J; bases not matched to a gene: 11. CDR3 length: 15 residues. Germline V gene data show CDR1 as SGHNT and CDR2 as YYREEE (reference sequence). The whole variable domain, filled in from reference TRBV5-4 and TRBJ2-7, reads ETGVTQSPTHLIKTRGQQVTLRCSSQSGHNTVSWYQQALGQGPQFIFQYYREEENGRGNFPPRFSGLQFPNYSSELNVNALELDDSALYLCASRGGGRDRGEQYFGPGTRLTVT.

As regards this clone: This sample also contains other DNA sequences that code for the same CDR3. The J gene is TRBJ1-4, the V gene TRBV28, with 8 bases fitting TRBD1. V trimming: 6 bases; J trimming: 4 bases; junction bases outside the gene matches: 1. Germline loops: CDR1 MDHEN, CDR2 SYDVKM. The length of the CDR3 is 13 residues. The CDR3 reads CASRGQGNEKLFF. The CDR3 DNA reads as TGTGCCAGCAGAGGACAGGGTAATGAAAAACTGTTTTTT.

As regards this clone: This same CDR3 is encoded by further DNA sequences in the sample. This chain uses TRBV9 with TRBJ2-1, with a tentative D call TRBD1 (5 bases). CDR1 is SGDLS, CDR2 YYNGEE, per germline. The CDR3 has 15 amino acids. Trimming took 0 bases from V and 2 from J, leaving 9 bases between them. CDR3 protein: CASSVGQGAYNEQFF. CDR3 DNA sequence: TGTGCCAGCAGCGTAGGCCAGGGTGCCTACAATGAGCAGTTCTTC.

The chain links TRBV28 to TRBJ1-4; D is undetermined. Germline CDR1 is MDHEN and CDR2 is SYDVKM. With 10 bases removed from V and 1 base from J, the gap between germline ends came to 4 bases. The CDR3 has 11 residues. This chain's CDR3 is CATETNEKLFF. The CDR3 region has the DNA TGTGCCACAGAAACTAATGAAAAACTGTTTTTT.

This chain connects TRBV18 to TRBJ2-1; D unresolved. Germline CDR1 and CDR2: KGHSH and LQKENI. CDR3 size: 14 residues. V was pared by 3 bases and J by 2 bases, with 8 bases between. This CDR3 reads CASSPQQAYNEQFF. The CDR3 DNA is TGTGCCAGCTCACCCCAGCAGGCCTACAATGAGCAGTTCTTC.

The rearrangement joins TRBV6-5 to TRBJ2-4, with 12 bases lining up with TRBD2. The CDR3 is 15 residues long. Germline CDR1 is MNHEY and CDR2 is SVGAGI. The V and J ends lost 2 bases and 7 bases, in that order; junction bases with no gene match: 3. CDR3 loop: CASSYAGLAGNIQYF. The CDR3 region has the DNA TGTGCCAGCAGTTACGCAGGACTAGCGGGGAACATTCAGTACTTC.

The rearrangement joins TRBV14 to TRBJ2-3; D is perhaps TRBD1 (5 bases). This CDR3 spans 13 amino acids. Trimming cost V 8 bases and J 1 base, with 10 bases left between them. Germline CDR1 SGHDN, CDR2 FVKESK. CDR3 in amino acids: CASCLRGTDTQYF. DNA of the CDR3: TGTGCCAGCTGCCTCAGGGGCACAGATACGCAGTATTTT.

This CDR3 is CAISRRQRRTDTQYF. As DNA, the CDR3 is TGTGCCATCAGTCGTAGGCAGAGACGCACAGATACGCAGTATTTT. J is TRBJ2-3 and V is TRBV10-3; D uncertain. Trimming left V 5 bases short and J 1 base short, with 13 bases between. Per the germline V gene, CDR1 is ENHRY and CDR2 is SYGVKD. This CDR3 has 15 residues.

The chain employs TRBV27 and TRBJ2-2; D might be TRBD2 (6 bases). This CDR3 region has 16 residues. Looked up from germline, CDR1 is MNHEY and CDR2 is SMNVEV (reference sequence). V was clipped by 3 bases and J by 4 bases, with 15 bases between them. CDR3 in DNA: TGTGCCAGCAGTTTCTTCGGGAGTCGTAGCACCGGGGAGCTGTTTTTT. This sequence encodes CASSFFGSRSTGELFF.

The genes are TRBV7-2 and TRBJ1-1, with D unclear. CDR1 is SGHTA, CDR2 FQGNSA, per germline. The CDR3 spans 15 residues. V shed 6 bases and J shed 0 bases, with 14 bases lying between them. DNA of the CDR3: TGTGCCAGCAGAGATTCGGGCTCCCTGAACACTGAAGCTTTCTTT. Its protein product is CASRDSGSLNTEAFF.

As DNA, the CDR3 is TGTGCCAGCAGCTTGGAGGGAGGCGAGCAGTACTTC. Its protein is CASSLEGGEQYF. V gene TRBV5-4 combines with J gene TRBJ2-7; D is possibly TRBD2 (6 bases). Per the germline V gene, CDR1 is SGHNT and CDR2 is YYREEE (reference sequence). V was trimmed by 0 bases and J by 6 bases, leaving 7 bases between them. The CDR3 extends over 12 amino acids.

This chain connects TRBV7-9 to TRBJ2-2; D possibly corresponds to TRBD2 (6 bases). The germline gives CDR1 SEHNR, CDR2 FQNEAQ (reference sequence). Trimming shortened V by 2 bases and J by 2 bases, and 18 bases separated the two germline ends. This CDR3 spans 18 amino acids. This CDR3 is CASSLRQRGDGNTGELFF. CDR3 nucleotides: TGTGCCAGCAGCTTACGGCAACGCGGGGACGGAAACACCGGGGAGCTGTTTTTT.